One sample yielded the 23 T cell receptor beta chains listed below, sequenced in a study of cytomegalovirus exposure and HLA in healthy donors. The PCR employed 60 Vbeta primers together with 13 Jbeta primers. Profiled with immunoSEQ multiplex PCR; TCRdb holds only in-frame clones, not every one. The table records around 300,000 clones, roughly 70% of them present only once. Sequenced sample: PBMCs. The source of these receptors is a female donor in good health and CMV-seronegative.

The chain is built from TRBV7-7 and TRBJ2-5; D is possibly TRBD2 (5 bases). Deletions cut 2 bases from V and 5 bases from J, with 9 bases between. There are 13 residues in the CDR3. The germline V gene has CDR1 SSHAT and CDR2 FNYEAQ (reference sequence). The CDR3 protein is CASSLTDFETQYF. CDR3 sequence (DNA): TGTGCCAGCAGCTTAACGGACTTTGAGACCCAGTACTTC.

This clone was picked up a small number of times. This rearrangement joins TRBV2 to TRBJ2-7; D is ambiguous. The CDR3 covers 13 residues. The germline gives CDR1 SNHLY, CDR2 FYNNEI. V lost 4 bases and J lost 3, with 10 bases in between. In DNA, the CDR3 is TGTGCCAGCAGTGTGGCTCAAGTCTACGAGCAGTACTTC. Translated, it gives CASSVAQVYEQYF.

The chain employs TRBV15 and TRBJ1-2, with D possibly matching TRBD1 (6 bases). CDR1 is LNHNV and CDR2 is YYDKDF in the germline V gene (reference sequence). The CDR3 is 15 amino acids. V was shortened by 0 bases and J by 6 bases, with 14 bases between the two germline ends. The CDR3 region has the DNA TGTGCCACCAGCAGAGATCACACAGGGCGGGATGGCTACACCTTC. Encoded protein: CATSRDHTGRDGYTF.

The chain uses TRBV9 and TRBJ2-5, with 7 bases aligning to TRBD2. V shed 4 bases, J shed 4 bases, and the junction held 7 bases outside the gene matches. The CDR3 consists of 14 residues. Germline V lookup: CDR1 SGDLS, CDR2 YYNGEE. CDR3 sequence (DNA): TGTGCCAGCAGCCGAGCGGGGAGGGGAGAGACCCAGTACTTC. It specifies CASSRAGRGETQYF.

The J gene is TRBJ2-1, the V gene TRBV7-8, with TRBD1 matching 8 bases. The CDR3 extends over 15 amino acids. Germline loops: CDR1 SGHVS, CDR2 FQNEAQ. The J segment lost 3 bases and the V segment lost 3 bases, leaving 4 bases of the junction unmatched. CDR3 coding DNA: TGTGCCAGCAGCTTCCTCGGACAGGGCTACAATGAGCAGTTCTTC. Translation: CASSFLGQGYNEQFF. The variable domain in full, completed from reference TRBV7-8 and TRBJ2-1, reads GAGVSQSPRYKVAKRGQDVALRCDPISGHVSLFWYQQALGQGPEFLTYFQNEAQLDKSGLPSDRFFAERPEGSVSTLKIQRTQQEDSAVYLCASSFLGQGYNEQFFGPGTRLTVL.

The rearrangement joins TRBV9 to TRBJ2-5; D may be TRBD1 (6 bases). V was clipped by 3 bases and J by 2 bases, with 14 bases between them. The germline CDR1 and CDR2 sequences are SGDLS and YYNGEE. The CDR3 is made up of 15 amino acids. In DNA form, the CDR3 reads TGTGCCAGCAGCGCCTTGACAGGACTTCAAGAGACCCAGTACTTC. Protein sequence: CASSALTGLQETQYF.

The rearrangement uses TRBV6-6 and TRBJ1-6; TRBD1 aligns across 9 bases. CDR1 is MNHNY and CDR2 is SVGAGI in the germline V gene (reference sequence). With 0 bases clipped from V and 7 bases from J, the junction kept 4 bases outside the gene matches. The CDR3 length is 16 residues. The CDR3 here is CASSYSTGQGNSPLHF. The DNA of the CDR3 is TGTGCCAGCAGTTACTCGACGGGACAGGGAAATTCACCCCTCCACTTT.

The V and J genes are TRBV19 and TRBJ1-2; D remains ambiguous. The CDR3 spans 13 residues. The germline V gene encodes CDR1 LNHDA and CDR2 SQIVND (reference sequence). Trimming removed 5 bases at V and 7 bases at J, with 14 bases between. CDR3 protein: CASSWRSYCGYTF. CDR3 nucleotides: TGTGCCAGTAGTTGGAGGAGCTACTGTGGCTACACCTTC.

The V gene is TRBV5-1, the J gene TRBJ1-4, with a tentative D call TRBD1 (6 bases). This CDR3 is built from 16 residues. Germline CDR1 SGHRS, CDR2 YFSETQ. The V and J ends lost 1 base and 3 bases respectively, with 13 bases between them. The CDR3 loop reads CASSLTPAGANEKLFF. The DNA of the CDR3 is TGCGCCAGCAGCTTGACGCCTGCAGGGGCTAATGAAAAACTGTTTTTT.

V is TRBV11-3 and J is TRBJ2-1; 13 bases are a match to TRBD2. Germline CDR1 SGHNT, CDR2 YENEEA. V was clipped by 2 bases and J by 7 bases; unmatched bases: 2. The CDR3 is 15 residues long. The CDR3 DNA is TGTGCCAGCAGCTTAACGACTAGCGGGAGGAATGAGCAGTTCTTC. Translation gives CASSLTTSGRNEQFF.

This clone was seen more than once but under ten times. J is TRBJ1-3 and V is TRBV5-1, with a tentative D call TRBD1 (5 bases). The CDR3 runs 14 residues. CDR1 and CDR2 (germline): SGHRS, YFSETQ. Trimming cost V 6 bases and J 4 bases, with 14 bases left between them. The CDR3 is CASTQGGTGNTIYF. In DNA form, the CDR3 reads TGCGCCAGCACCCAGGGAGGCACCGGAAACACCATATATTTT.

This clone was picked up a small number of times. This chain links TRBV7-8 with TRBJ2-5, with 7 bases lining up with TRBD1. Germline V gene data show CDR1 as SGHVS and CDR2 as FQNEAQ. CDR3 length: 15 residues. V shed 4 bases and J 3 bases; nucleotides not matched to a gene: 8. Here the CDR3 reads CASSSQQGTKETQYF. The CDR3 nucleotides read TGTGCCAGCAGCTCCCAACAGGGGACCAAAGAGACCCAGTACTTC.

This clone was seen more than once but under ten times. CDR3: CASTKTGTYEQYF. The DNA of the CDR3 is TGCGCCAGCACCAAGACAGGGACCTACGAGCAGTACTTC. This sequence joins TRBV5-1 and TRBJ2-5; 7 bases line up with TRBD1. Gene TRBJ2-7 matches the end of the DNA better, so the J call may be wrong. The V gene's germline CDR1 is SGHRS and CDR2 YFSETQ. The CDR3 is 13 residues long.

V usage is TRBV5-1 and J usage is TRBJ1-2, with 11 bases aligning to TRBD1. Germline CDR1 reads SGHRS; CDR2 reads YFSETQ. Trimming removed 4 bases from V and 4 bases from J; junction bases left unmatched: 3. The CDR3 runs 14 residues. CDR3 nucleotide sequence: TGCGCCAGCAGCCAAGGGACAGGGGGCTATGGCTACACCTTC. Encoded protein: CASSQGTGGYGYTF.

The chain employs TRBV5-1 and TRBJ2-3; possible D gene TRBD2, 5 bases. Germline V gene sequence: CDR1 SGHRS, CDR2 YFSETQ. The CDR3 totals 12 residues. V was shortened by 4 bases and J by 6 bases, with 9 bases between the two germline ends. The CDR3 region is CASSRGKDTQYF. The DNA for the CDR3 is TGCGCCAGCAGCAGAGGGAAGGATACGCAGTATTTT.

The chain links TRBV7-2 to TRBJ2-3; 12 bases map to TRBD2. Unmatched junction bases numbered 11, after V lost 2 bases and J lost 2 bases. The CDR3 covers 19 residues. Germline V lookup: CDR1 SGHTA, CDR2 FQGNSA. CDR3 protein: CASSLRTSGTWANTDTQYF. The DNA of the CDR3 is TGTGCCAGCAGCTTAAGGACTAGCGGGACGTGGGCTAACACAGATACGCAGTATTTT.

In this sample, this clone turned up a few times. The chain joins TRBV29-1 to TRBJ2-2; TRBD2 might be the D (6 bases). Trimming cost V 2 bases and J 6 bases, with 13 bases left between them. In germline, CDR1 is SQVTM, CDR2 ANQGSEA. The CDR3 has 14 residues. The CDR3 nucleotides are TGCAGCGTTGAACCGGCGGGACGTGCCGGGGAGCTGTTTTTT. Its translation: CSVEPAGRAGELFF.

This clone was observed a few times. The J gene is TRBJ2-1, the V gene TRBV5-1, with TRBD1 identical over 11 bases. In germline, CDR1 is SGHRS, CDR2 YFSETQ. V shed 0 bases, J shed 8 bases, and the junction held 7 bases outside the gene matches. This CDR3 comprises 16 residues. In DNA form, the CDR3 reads TGCGCCAGCAGCTTGGTCCGAGCGGGACAGGGGGATGAGCAGTTCTTC. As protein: CASSLVRAGQGDEQFF.

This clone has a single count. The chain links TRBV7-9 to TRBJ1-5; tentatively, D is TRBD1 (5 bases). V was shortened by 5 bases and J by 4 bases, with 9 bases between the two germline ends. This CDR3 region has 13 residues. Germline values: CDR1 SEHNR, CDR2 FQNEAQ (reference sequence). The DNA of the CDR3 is TGTGCCAGCAGCGCAGGGCTGAATCAGCCCCAGCATTTT. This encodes CASSAGLNQPQHF.

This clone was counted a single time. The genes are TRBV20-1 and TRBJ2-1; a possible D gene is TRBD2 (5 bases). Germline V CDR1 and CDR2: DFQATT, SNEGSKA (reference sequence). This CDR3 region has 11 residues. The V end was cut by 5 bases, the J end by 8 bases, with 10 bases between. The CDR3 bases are TGCAGTGCTTCGGGATTGGATGAGCAGTTCTTC. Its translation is CSASGLDEQFF.

This chain's CDR3 is CASSIQGASYEQYF. DNA for the CDR3: TGTGCCAGTAGTATACAGGGGGCCTCCTACGAGCAGTACTTC. This rearrangement joins TRBV19 to TRBJ2-7; 8 bases are a match to TRBD1. Looked up from germline, CDR1 is LNHDA and CDR2 is SQIVND (reference sequence). Trimming removed 2 bases from V and 0 bases from J; junction bases left unmatched: 0. The CDR3 spans 14 residues.

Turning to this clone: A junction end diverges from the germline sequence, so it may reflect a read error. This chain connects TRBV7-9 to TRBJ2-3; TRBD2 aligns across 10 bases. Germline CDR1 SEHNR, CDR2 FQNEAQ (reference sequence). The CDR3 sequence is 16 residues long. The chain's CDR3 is CSSSPEGTSDTDTQYF. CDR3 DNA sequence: TGTTCCAGCAGCCCTGAAGGGACTAGCGACACAGATACGCAGTATTTT.

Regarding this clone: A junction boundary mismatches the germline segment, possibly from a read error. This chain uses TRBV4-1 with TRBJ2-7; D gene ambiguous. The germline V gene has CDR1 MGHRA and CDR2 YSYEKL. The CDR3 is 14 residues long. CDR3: CASSQQVEPHEQYF. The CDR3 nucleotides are TGTGCCAGCAGCCAACAAGTAGAACCCCACGAGCAGTACTTC.